This TCR beta chain came from a study of T cell responses to AZD1222 COVID-19 vaccine. Libraries were prepared by immunoSEQ multiplex PCR; TCRdb keeps only in-frame clonotypes and omits some of them. This table holds about 210,000 clones, 90% to 95% found once. The CDR3 covers 13 residues. The ends were cut back, 4 bases at V and 0 bases at J, with 6 bases in the middle. As regards this clone: Its antigen is currently unknown.

Findings of the study overall: In all cases, repertoires were sampled only after the peak T cell response. Along spike, vaccine-associated CD4 TCRs were found throughout, with dominance at 160-218 and 743-854.

The V call is TRBV12-3 or TRBV12-4, the J call TRBJ1-1; D call uncertain. The sample consisted of peripheral blood, taken 28 days after the second dose of the MenACWY control vaccine. The sequence was collected from an adult who received the MenACWY meningococcal vaccine as a control. CDR3 DNA sequence: TGTGCCAGCAGTTACAGATTGAACACTGAAGCTTTCTTT. Translating it yields CASSYRLNTEAFF.